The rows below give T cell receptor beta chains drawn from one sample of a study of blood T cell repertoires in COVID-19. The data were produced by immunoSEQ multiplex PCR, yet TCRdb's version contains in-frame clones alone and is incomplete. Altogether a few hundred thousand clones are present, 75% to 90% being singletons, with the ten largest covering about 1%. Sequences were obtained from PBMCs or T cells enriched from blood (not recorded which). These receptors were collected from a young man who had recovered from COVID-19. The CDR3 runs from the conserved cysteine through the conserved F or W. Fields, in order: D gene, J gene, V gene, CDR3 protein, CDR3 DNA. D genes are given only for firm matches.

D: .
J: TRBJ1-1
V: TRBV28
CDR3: CASSPTGNTEAFF
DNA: TGTGCCAGCAGTCCAACCGGGAACACTGAAGCTTTCTTT

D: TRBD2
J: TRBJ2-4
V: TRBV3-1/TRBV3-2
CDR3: CASSSGTSGGHNIQYF
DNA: TGTGCCAGCAGCTCCGGGACTAGCGGGGGGCACAACATTCAGTACTTC

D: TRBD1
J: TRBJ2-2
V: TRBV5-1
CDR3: CASSLRQGNTGELFF
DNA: TGCGCCAGCAGCTTGAGACAGGGAAACACCGGGGAGCTGTTTTTT

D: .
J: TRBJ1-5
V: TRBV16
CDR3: CASSTGRASNQPQHF
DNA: TGTGCCAGCAGCACAGGAAGGGCAAGCAATCAGCCCCAGCATTTT

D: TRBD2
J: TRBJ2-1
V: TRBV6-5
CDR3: CASSYTLAGAYNEQFF
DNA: TGTGCCAGCAGTTACACCCTAGCGGGGGCTTACAATGAGCAGTTCTTC

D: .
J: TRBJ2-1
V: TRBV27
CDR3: CASSLNPLGGDYNEQFF
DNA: TGTGCCAGCAGTTTAAATCCTCTAGGGGGTGACTACAATGAGCAGTTCTTC

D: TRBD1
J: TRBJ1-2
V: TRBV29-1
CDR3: CSVAGTGGPYGYTF
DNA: TGCAGCGTGGCCGGGACAGGGGGCCCCTATGGCTACACCTTC

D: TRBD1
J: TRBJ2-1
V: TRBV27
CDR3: CASSNPPAGQGDRRRNEQFF
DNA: TGTGCCAGCAGTAACCCCCCCGCCGGACAGGGGGACAGGCGGAGGAATGAGCAGTTCTTC

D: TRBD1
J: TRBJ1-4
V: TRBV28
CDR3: CASSLNWDRRFF
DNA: TGTGCCAGCAGTTTAAATTGGGACAGGAGGTTTTTT

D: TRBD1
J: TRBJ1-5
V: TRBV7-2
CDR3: CASSLGKNRGLDQPQHF
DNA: TGTGCCAGCAGCTTAGGTAAAAACAGGGGGTTGGATCAGCCCCAGCATTTT